In its sample, the clone carrying this T cell receptor (beta chain) was seen many times. Its target is unknown. Germline V lookup: CDR1 MNHEY, CDR2 SMNVEV (reference sequence). V was clipped by 5 bases and J by 2 bases; unmatched bases: 11. The CDR3 totals 17 residues. Diagnoses rested on clinical symptoms, serum thyroxine and TRAb, thyroid ultrasound and orbital computed tomography. This sample is drawn from a study of T cells in Graves' hyperthyroidism and ophthalmopathy. Amplification of TCR beta CDR3 regions was performed using RNA transcripts as template. TCR CDR3 underwent first-round RT-PCR with the HTBI primer set. MiXCR was run by TCRdb on the multiplex PCR reads, yielding one entry per CDR3 protein. This sample has about 710,000 distinct CDR3 sequences, with around 17% found just once. The study, taken as a whole, reports: Blood shared most expanded thyroid clonotypes above 0.001.

The receptor was derived from a man between 18 and 35 years old with Graves' hyperthyroidism. This chain connects TRBV27 to TRBJ2-5; 10 bases fit TRBD2. Sequencing was performed on blood. The CDR3 protein is CASSPATSGPPQETQYF. CDR3 DNA sequence: TGTGCCAGCAGTCCGGCGACTAGCGGGCCGCCACAAGAGACCCAGTACTTC.